This is a list of T cell receptor beta chains from one sample in a study of T cells in lung cancer brain metastases. The protocol was immunoSEQ multiplex PCR, while the TCRdb copy is restricted to in-frame clones and leaves out a portion. The table includes roughly 4,700 clones, roughly 84% detected once. The sequencing input was tumor tissue from the primary lung tumor. The receptors here all came from a woman aged 45-60 years with non-small cell lung cancer. The CDR3 runs from the conserved cysteine through the conserved F or W. D genes are given only for firm matches. Size is omitted from some rows. Given values are once, few, many or a class for expanded clones.

D | size | J | V | CDR3 | DNA
NA | NA | TRBJ1-6 | TRBV9 | CASSATDTGVSPLHF | TGTGCCAGCAGCGCCACGGACACCGGGGTTTCACCCCTCCACTTT
TRBD2 | NA | TRBJ2-2 | TRBV11-2 | CASSLTTWTSGSGELFF | TGTGCCAGCAGCTTAACAACATGGACTAGCGGGAGCGGGGAGCTGTTTTTT
TRBD2 | NA | TRBJ2-1 | TRBV7-3 | CASSPGGVRGSYNEQFF | TGTGCCAGCAGCCCCGGGGGGGTGCGGGGGTCCTACAATGAGCAGTTCTTC
NA | NA | TRBJ1-2 | TRBV28 | CATLSPGRVGYGYTF | TGTGCCACCCTCAGTCCAGGCAGGGTTGGGTATGGCTACACCTTC
NA | few | TRBJ1-2 | TRBV19 | CASSMWGQGYYGYTF | TGTGCCAGTAGTATGTGGGGGCAGGGCTACTATGGCTACACCTTC
TRBD1 | NA | TRBJ2-2 | TRBV15 | CATSVHRGNTGELFF | TGTGCCACCAGCGTCCACAGGGGAAATACCGGGGAGCTGTTTTTT
TRBD2 | once | TRBJ2-1 | TRBV4-2 | CASSQIAGAGFDEQFF | TGTGCCAGCAGCCAGATAGCGGGAGCTGGTTTCGATGAGCAGTTCTTC
TRBD2 | NA | TRBJ2-5 | TRBV4-2 | CASSQVAGEETQYF | TGTGCCAGCAGCCAAGTAGCGGGGGAGGAGACCCAGTACTTC
NA | NA | TRBJ2-7 | TRBV28 | CASKLGPLYEQYF | TGTGCCAGCAAACTCGGACCCCTCTACGAGCAGTACTTC
TRBD1 | NA | TRBJ1-3 | TRBV28 | CASSLIQGATSGNTIYF | TGTGCCAGCAGTTTAATCCAGGGGGCTACTTCTGGAAACACCATATATTTT
NA | NA | TRBJ2-2 | TRBV2 | CASSPPGELFF | TGTGCCAGCTCCCCCCCCGGGGAGCTGTTTTTT
NA | NA | TRBJ1-1 | TRBV5-6 | CASSLGSETFF | TGTGCCAGCAGCTTGGGATCTGAAACTTTCTTT
TRBD2 | few | TRBJ2-1 | TRBV5-1 | CASSLGGAGDEQFF | TGCGCCAGCAGCCTGGGCGGGGCGGGAGATGAGCAGTTCTTC
NA | NA | TRBJ1-2 | TRBV6-1 | CASILAGNGGYTF | TGTGCCAGCATCCTAGCGGGGAATGGTGGCTACACCTTC
NA | NA | TRBJ2-2 | TRBV5-1 | CASSLAVLNTGELFF | TGCGCCAGCAGCTTGGCCGTCTTGAACACCGGGGAGCTGTTTTTT
NA | NA | TRBJ1-6 | TRBV5-5 | CASSLDPGSVGSPLHF | TGTGCCAGCAGCTTGGATCCAGGTTCAGTAGGATCACCCCTCCACTTT
TRBD1 | NA | TRBJ1-1 | TRBV9 | CASSVDVGQVTEAFF | TGTGCCAGCAGCGTCGACGTGGGACAGGTGACTGAAGCTTTCTTT
NA | NA | TRBJ2-1 | TRBV19 | CASSIGNEQFF | TGTGCCAGTAGTATCGGGAATGAGCAGTTCTTC
NA | NA | TRBJ1-1 | TRBV14 | CASSQVGGAGRTEAFF | TGTGCCAGCAGCCAAGTGGGGGGGGCTGGTCGCACTGAAGCTTTCTTT
NA | few | TRBJ2-2 | TRBV5-1 | CASSLFQSTGELFF | TGCGCCAGCAGCTTGTTTCAGTCCACCGGGGAGCTGTTTTTT
TRBD2 | NA | TRBJ2-1 | TRBV5-1 | CASSLGLAGASEQFF | TGCGCCAGCAGCTTGGGGCTAGCGGGGGCCTCTGAGCAGTTCTTC
TRBD1 | NA | TRBJ2-1 | TRBV27 | CASSRDRVSDEQFF | TGTGCCAGCAGTAGGGACAGGGTATCCGATGAGCAGTTCTTC
TRBD1 | NA | TRBJ2-7 | TRBV2 | CASTAGTGEERNYEQYF | TGTGCCAGCACCGCTGGGACAGGGGAAGAGAGGAACTATGAGCAGTACTTT
NA | NA | TRBJ1-4 | TRBV5-6 | CASSFSLQANEKLFF | TGTGCCAGCAGCTTTTCGTTGCAGGCGAATGAAAAACTGTTTTTT
TRBD1 | NA | TRBJ1-1 | TRBV7-6 | CASSLSGGAAEAFF | TGTGCCAGCAGTCTATCAGGGGGCGCTGCGGAAGCTTTCTTT
NA | once | TRBJ1-5 | TRBV6-4 | CASSERISQPQHF | TGTGCCAGCAGTGAACGGATCAGTCAGCCCCAGCATTTT
NA | NA | TRBJ2-3 | TRBV23-1 | CASLSWQVTDTQYF | TGCGCCAGCTTGAGTTGGCAGGTAACAGATACGCAGTATTTT
NA | NA | TRBJ2-1 | TRBV19 | CTSSRTPTSDEQFF | TGTACCAGTAGTAGGACACCCACAAGTGATGAGCAGTTCTTC
NA | NA | TRBJ2-7 | TRBV9 | CASSGTAYEQYF | TGTGCCAGCAGCGGGACAGCCTACGAGCAGTACTTC
TRBD1 | NA | TRBJ2-7 | TRBV18 | CASSPLPDRAYEQYF | TGTGCCAGCTCACCACTCCCGGACAGGGCCTACGAGCAGTACTTC
NA | NA | TRBJ1-1 | TRBV5-1 | CASSLVGANTEAFF | TGCGCCAGCAGCTTGGTAGGGGCCAACACTGAAGCTTTCTTT
NA | NA | TRBJ2-7 | TRBV5-1 | CASKVYRDTYEQYF | TGCGCCAGCAAGGTTTACCGGGATACCTACGAGCAGTACTTC
NA | NA | TRBJ2-2 | TRBV6-4 | CASSPTEENTGELFF | TGTGCCAGCAGTCCCACAGAAGAGAACACCGGGGAGCTGTTTTTT
NA | NA | TRBJ1-5 | TRBV18 | CASSMVGAGSNQPQHF | TGTGCCAGCTCAATGGTGGGAGCGGGAAGCAATCAGCCCCAGCATTTT
NA | few | TRBJ1-2 | TRBV7-8 | CASSLAGNYGYTF | TGTGCCAGCAGCTTAGCTGGGAACTATGGCTACACCTTC
NA | NA | TRBJ2-5 | TRBV18 | CASSPPEVRTQYF | TGTGCCAGCTCACCACCCGAGGTGAGGACCCAGTACTTC
NA | few | TRBJ1-5 | TRBV7-2 | CASSRDSDQPQHF | TGTGCCAGCAGTCGGGACTCCGATCAGCCCCAGCATTTT
NA | NA | TRBJ1-1 | TRBV7-6 | CASSLISNTEAFF | TGTGCCAGCAGCTTAATCTCGAACACTGAAGCTTTCTTT
TRBD1 | NA | TRBJ2-2 | TRBV29-1 | CSVGTGPNTGELFF | TGCAGCGTGGGGACAGGCCCCAACACCGGGGAGCTGTTTTTT
NA | NA | TRBJ1-1 | TRBV9 | CASSVEWYTEAFF | TGTGCCAGCAGCGTAGAATGGTATACTGAAGCTTTCTTT
NA | NA | TRBJ2-7 | TRBV4-2 | CASSQEGQGDYEQYF | TGTGCCAGCAGCCAAGAGGGCCAGGGTGACTACGAGCAGTACTTC
TRBD1 | NA | TRBJ1-5 | TRBV7-8 | CASSLQSGTDHQPQHF | TGTGCCAGCAGCCTACAGAGTGGGACAGACCATCAGCCCCAGCATTTT
NA | NA | TRBJ1-4 | TRBV30 | CAWRARWGEKLFF | TGTGCCTGGAGAGCCCGTTGGGGTGAAAAACTGTTTTTT
NA | once | TRBJ1-1 | TRBV5-1 | CASSPYRGDTEAFF | TGCGCCAGCAGCCCGTATAGAGGTGACACTGAAGCTTTCTTT